These 24 T cell receptor beta chains were sequenced from one sample in a study of blood T cell repertoires in COVID-19. Repertoires were generated with immunoSEQ multiplex PCR, while TCRdb's copy carries only in-frame clones and drops some. The profile shows around 140,000 clones, roughly 69% of them singletons. Sequenced: peripheral blood. The receptors derive from a woman between 65 and 79 years old with acute or convalescent COVID-19.

The gene calls are TRBV11-2 and TRBJ2-3, with D possibly TRBD2 on 5 matching bases. The CDR3 sequence is 15 residues long. CDR1 and CDR2 from the germline V gene are SGHAT and FQNNGV. The V end lost 2 bases, the J end lost 8 bases, and 17 bases lay between the germline ends. CDR3 loop: CASSLLTPQGGTQYF. As DNA, the CDR3 is TGTGCCAGCAGCTTATTGACACCTCAAGGAGGTACGCAGTATTTT.

The chain employs TRBV10-3 and TRBJ2-5; 11 bases align to TRBD2. With V trimmed by 2 bases and J by 4 bases, 3 bases remained unmatched. CDR3 length: 15 amino acids. Germline CDR1 is ENHRY and CDR2 is SYGVKD. The CDR3 sequence: CAISERLAGSETQYF. The CDR3 coding sequence is TGTGCCATCAGTGAGAGACTAGCGGGGTCAGAGACCCAGTACTTC.

The chain employs TRBV5-4 and TRBJ1-2; D is ambiguous. Germline loops: CDR1 SGHNT, CDR2 YYREEE (reference sequence). The CDR3 is 15 residues long. V gave up 1 base and J gave up 8 bases, with 18 bases separating them. The CDR3 protein is CASSLSVNGATGYTF. CDR3 DNA sequence: TGTGCCAGCAGCTTGAGTGTTAACGGAGCTACCGGCTACACCTTC.

The chain links TRBV28 to TRBJ1-5; D is unresolved. With 2 bases removed from V and 2 bases from J, the gap between germline ends came to 7 bases. The length of the CDR3 is 14 residues. Germline loops: CDR1 MDHEN, CDR2 SYDVKM. CDR3 in DNA: TGTGCCAGCAGTTTAAACGGAGGCAATCAGCCCCAGCATTTT. It encodes CASSLNGGNQPQHF.

This clone turned up a few times. This CDR3 reads CASSLSRAGNTIYF. As DNA, the CDR3 is TGTGCCAGCAGTTTATCCCGGGCTGGAAACACCATATATTTT. The genes are TRBV27 and TRBJ1-3; D ambiguous. Germline CDR1 MNHEY, CDR2 SMNVEV (reference sequence). This CDR3 has 14 residues. Deletions cut 0 bases from V and 2 bases from J, with 5 bases between.

The chain's CDR3 is CASSPRTGAREKLFF. The CDR3 nucleotides read TGTGCCAGCAGTCCCCGGACAGGGGCCAGGGAAAAACTGTTTTTT. This chain connects TRBV6-5 to TRBJ1-4; TRBD1 matches at 9 bases. Germline-derived CDR1 and CDR2 are MNHEY and SVGAGI. J lost 8 bases, V lost 5 bases, and 9 bases had no gene match. The CDR3 is 15 amino acids.

V is TRBV19 and J is TRBJ2-3; D is undetermined. Trimming took off 3 bases at V and 0 bases at J, with 10 bases between the two ends. CDR1 is LNHDA, CDR2 SQIVND, per germline (reference sequence). The CDR3 is made up of 15 amino acids. CDR3 protein: CASSMRTRSTDTQYF. The DNA for the CDR3 is TGTGCCAGTAGTATGCGCACCCGAAGCACAGATACGCAGTATTTT.

The chain carries TRBV7-2 and TRBJ2-3, with 9 nucleotides matching TRBD2. After removal of 1 base from V and 0 bases from J, the junction contained 5 bases not matched to a gene. The germline gives CDR1 SGHTA, CDR2 FQGNSA. The CDR3 sequence is 17 residues long. The CDR3 DNA reads as TGTGCCAGCAGCTTAGTGGGCGGGGGGGTGAGCACAGATACGCAGTATTTT. This translates into CASSLVGGGVSTDTQYF.

The sample holds a few counts of this clone. CDR3 in amino acids: CASSVGQGDVNGYTF. The CDR3 nucleotides read TGTGCCAGCAGCGTAGGCCAGGGGGATGTGAATGGCTACACCTTC. The rearrangement links TRBV9 to TRBJ1-2; 7 bases fit TRBD1. This CDR3 comprises 15 residues. CDR1 is SGDLS and CDR2 is YYNGEE in the germline V gene. J gave up 6 bases and V 0 bases, and 8 bases lay outside the gene matches.

The count of this clone is one. The J gene is TRBJ2-7, the V gene TRBV7-3; possible D gene TRBD1, 7 bases. The CDR3 has 13 amino acids. Germline CDR1 and CDR2: SGHTA and FQGTGA. Deletions cut 5 bases from V and 6 bases from J, with 14 bases between. The chain's CDR3 is CASSQGGMGEQYF. The CDR3 coding sequence is TGTGCCAGCAGCCAGGGGGGAATGGGCGAGCAGTACTTC.

The chain uses TRBV10-3 and TRBJ1-1; the match to TRBD1 covers 8 bases. The trim removed 4 bases at V and 1 base at J, leaving 5 bases unmatched. Per the germline V gene, CDR1 is ENHRY and CDR2 is SYGVKD. The CDR3 loop spans 15 amino acids. The CDR3 bases are TGTGCCATCAGTGTGCAGGGGGCAGAGAACACTGAAGCTTTCTTT. This gives the protein CAISVQGAENTEAFF.

This clone has a handful of counts. This rearrangement joins TRBV18 to TRBJ2-4; 8 nucleotides align to TRBD1. This CDR3 contains 15 residues. CDR1 and CDR2 (germline): KGHSH, LQKENI. The V gene end was trimmed by 3 bases and the J gene end by 5 bases; junction bases not matched to a gene: 6. The CDR3 spells CASSPVQGAQNIQYF. The CDR3, as DNA: TGTGCCAGCTCACCCGTCCAGGGGGCACAAAACATTCAGTACTTC. The full variable domain, with the rest looked up from reference TRBV18 and TRBJ2-4, is NAGVMQNPRHLVRRRGQEARLRCSPMKGHSHVYWYRQLPEEGLKFMVYLQKENIIDESGMPKERFSAEFPKEGPSILRIQQVVRGDSAAYFCASSPVQGAQNIQYFGAGTRLSVL.

Here the CDR3 reads CASSLDFMGQGNEKLFF. CDR3 bases: TGTGCCAGCAGCTTGGACTTTATGGGACAGGGAAATGAAAAACTGTTTTTT. The chain recombines TRBV5-8 with TRBJ1-4, with TRBD1 matching over 9 bases. V trimming: 0 bases; J trimming: 5 bases; junction bases outside the gene matches: 8. In germline, CDR1 is SGHTS, CDR2 YDEGEE. This CDR3 is 17 amino acids long.

To note about this clone: Other DNA sequences in this specimen translate into the identical CDR3. The rearrangement joins TRBV7-3 to TRBJ2-2; 11 bases match TRBD1. Unmatched junction bases numbered 4, after V lost 5 bases and J lost 2 bases. The germline CDR1 and CDR2 sequences are SGHTA and FQGTGA. This CDR3 region has 16 residues. CDR3 residues: CASSPGQGANTGELFF. The CDR3, as DNA: TGTGCCAGCAGCCCAGGACAGGGGGCTAACACCGGGGAGCTGTTTTTT.

This clone was seen ten or more times. The V gene is TRBV4-1, the J gene TRBJ1-1, with no clear D. Germline V gene lookup returns CDR1 MGHRA and CDR2 YSYEKL. The CDR3 loop spans 14 amino acids. The ends were cut back, 0 bases at V and 1 base at J, with 6 bases in the middle. CDR3 DNA sequence: TGCGCCAGCAGCCAAGATTCAGGGAACACTGAAGCTTTCTTT. It codes for CASSQDSGNTEAFF.

The chain employs TRBV4-3 and TRBJ1-5; weak D call: TRBD1 (5 bases). V dropped 5 bases and J dropped 4 bases, with 9 bases sitting between them. Germline V gene lookup returns CDR1 LGHNA and CDR2 YSLEER. The CDR3 sequence is 13 residues long. The CDR3 protein is CASSSGQNQPQHF. CDR3 nucleotides: TGCGCCAGCAGCTCTGGACAAAATCAGCCCCAGCATTTT.

The chain joins TRBV25-1 to TRBJ1-2; D remains ambiguous. The CDR3 runs to 13 residues. V dropped 2 bases and J dropped 4 bases, with 8 bases sitting between them. Germline V gene data show CDR1 as MGHDK and CDR2 as SYGVNS. CDR3 sequence: CASSEGGSYGYTF. The CDR3 DNA sequence: TGTGCCAGCAGTGAAGGCGGGTCCTATGGCTACACCTTC.

This clone was seen only a few times. The chain couples TRBV6-5 to TRBJ2-7; 7 nucleotides line up with TRBD1. The CDR3 totals 13 residues. Germline CDR1 and CDR2: MNHEY and SVGAGI. V lost 5 bases, J lost 3 bases, and 4 bases stayed unmatched. This CDR3 is CASSTGQDYEQYF. CDR3 in DNA: TGTGCCAGCAGTACAGGACAGGACTACGAGCAGTACTTC.

The chain joins TRBV5-6 to TRBJ1-3; D gene ambiguous. V lost 3 bases and J 0 bases, leaving 10 bases between the germline ends. CDR1 and CDR2 (germline): SGHDT, YYEEEE. This CDR3 spans 15 amino acids. The CDR3 reads CASSSTPSSGNTIYF. The CDR3 DNA reads TGTGCCAGCAGCTCTACGCCCTCCTCTGGAAACACCATATATTTT. Full variable domain (remainder filled in from reference TRBV5-6 and TRBJ1-3): DAGVTQSPTHLIKTRGQQVTLRCSPKSGHDTVSWYQQALGQGPQFIFQYYEEEERQRGNFPDRFSGHQFPNYSSELNVNALLLGDSALYLCASSSTPSSGNTIYFGEGSWLTVV.

The chain is built from TRBV12-3 or TRBV12-4 and TRBJ2-1; TRBD1 aligns across 8 bases. The J segment lost 12 bases and the V segment lost 6 bases, leaving 10 bases of the junction unmatched. The CDR3 runs 13 residues. The CDR3 nucleotides are TGTGCCAGCAGATGGGACAGGTCGTTGGCGCAGTTCTTC. It specifies CASRWDRSLAQFF.

V gene TRBV4-3 combines with J gene TRBJ2-3; the D is unclear. Trimming pared 1 base from V and 2 bases from J, leaving 10 bases between. Germline-derived CDR1 and CDR2 are LGHNA and YSLEER. The CDR3 is 15 amino acids. CDR3 protein: CASSQGLEATDTQYF. The CDR3 DNA is TGCGCCAGCAGCCAAGGTCTAGAGGCCACAGATACGCAGTATTTT.

The rearrangement joins TRBV1 to TRBJ2-5; the table's D gene call, TRBD2, was not cross checked with the DNA. TRBV1 constitutes a pseudogene. CDR3 length: 14 residues. CDR3 in DNA: TGCACCAGCAGCCCTCCCGGGTGCAAAGAGACCCAGTACTTC. It codes for CTSSPPGCKETQYF.

The V and J genes are TRBV27 and TRBJ2-6; TRBD1 is a possible D gene (5 bases). The CDR3 contains 18 residues. V was cut by 5 bases and J by 2 bases, with 19 bases left in between. Germline CDR1 and CDR2: MNHEY and SMNVEV (reference sequence). CDR3 sequence reads: CASSLIPGLGAGANVLTF. CDR3 nucleotide sequence: TGTGCCAGCAGTCTTATTCCAGGGTTAGGGGCTGGGGCCAACGTCCTGACTTTC.

The table lists this clone with a few counts. V gene TRBV5-6 combines with J gene TRBJ1-1, with D possibly being TRBD1 (5 bases). The germline V and J ends were trimmed by 4 bases and 3 bases, with 13 bases remaining between them. The germline V gene has CDR1 SGHDT and CDR2 YYEEEE. This CDR3 region has 14 residues. The CDR3: CASSTTEWDTEAFF. DNA for the CDR3: TGTGCCAGCAGCACGACAGAGTGGGACACTGAAGCTTTCTTT.